The subject of this entry is one T cell receptor (beta chain). There are 15 residues in the CDR3. The germline CDR1 and CDR2 sequences are SGHTA and FQGNSA. Trimming shortened V by 1 base and J by 1 base, and 11 bases separated the two germline ends. These data originate in a study of blood T cell repertoires in COVID-19. The method was immunoSEQ multiplex PCR; TCRdb's version includes in-frame clones alone and lacks a portion of them. The table records around 76,000 clones, around 85% of them present only once. The sequenced sample consisted of peripheral blood. The TCR was taken from a man older than 75 with acute or convalescent COVID-19. The chain joins TRBV7-2 to TRBJ2-7; D perhaps matches TRBD2 (5 bases). The CDR3 is CASSLVGSQSYEQYF. For the CDR3, the DNA is TGTGCCAGCAGCTTAGTAGGGAGTCAATCCTACGAGCAGTACTTC.